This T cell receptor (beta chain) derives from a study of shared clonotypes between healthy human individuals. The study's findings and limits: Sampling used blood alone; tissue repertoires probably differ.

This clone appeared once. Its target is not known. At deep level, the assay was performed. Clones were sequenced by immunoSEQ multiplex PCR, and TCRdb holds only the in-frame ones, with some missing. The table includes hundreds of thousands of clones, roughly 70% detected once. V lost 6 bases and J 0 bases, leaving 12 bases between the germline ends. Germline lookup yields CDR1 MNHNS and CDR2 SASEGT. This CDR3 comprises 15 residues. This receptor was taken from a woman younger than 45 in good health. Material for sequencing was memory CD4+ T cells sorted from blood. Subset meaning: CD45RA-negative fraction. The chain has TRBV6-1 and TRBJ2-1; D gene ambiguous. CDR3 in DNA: TGTGCCAGCAGGCTCCCAGTCCTCTCCTACAATGAGCAGTTCTTC. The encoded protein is CASRLPVLSYNEQFF.